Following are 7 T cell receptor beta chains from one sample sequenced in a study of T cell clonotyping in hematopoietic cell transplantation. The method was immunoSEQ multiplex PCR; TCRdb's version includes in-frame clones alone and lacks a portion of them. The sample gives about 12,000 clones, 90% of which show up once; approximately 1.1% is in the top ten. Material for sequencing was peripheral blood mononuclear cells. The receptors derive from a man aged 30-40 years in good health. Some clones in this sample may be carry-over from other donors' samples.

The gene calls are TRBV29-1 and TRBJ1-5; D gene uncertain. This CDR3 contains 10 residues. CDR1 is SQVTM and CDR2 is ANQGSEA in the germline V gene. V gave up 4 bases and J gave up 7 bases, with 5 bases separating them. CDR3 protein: CSVGSQPQHF. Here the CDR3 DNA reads TGCAGCGTTGGATCGCAGCCCCAGCATTTT.

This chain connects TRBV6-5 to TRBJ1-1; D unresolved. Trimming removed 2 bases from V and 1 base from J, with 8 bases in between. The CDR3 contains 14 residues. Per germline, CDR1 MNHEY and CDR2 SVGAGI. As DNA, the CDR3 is TGTGCCAGCAGTTACAGGGAAAGGAACACTGAAGCTTTCTTT. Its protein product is CASSYRERNTEAFF.

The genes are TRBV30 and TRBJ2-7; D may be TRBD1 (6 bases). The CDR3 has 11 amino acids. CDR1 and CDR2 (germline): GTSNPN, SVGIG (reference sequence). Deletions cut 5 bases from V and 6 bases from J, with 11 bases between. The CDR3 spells CAWEQGSEQYF. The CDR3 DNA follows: TGTGCCTGGGAACAGGGCTCCGAGCAGTACTTC. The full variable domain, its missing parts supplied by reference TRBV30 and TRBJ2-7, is SQTIHQWPATLVQPVGSPLSLECTVEGTSNPNLYWYRQAAGRGLQLLFYSVGIGQISSEVPQNLSASRPQDRQFILSSKKLLLSDSGFYLCAWEQGSEQYFGPGTRLTVT.

For the CDR3, the DNA is TGTGCCAGCAGCTCCCATCAGGGGGCTTGGACTGAAGCTTTCTTT. This translates into CASSSHQGAWTEAFF. The gene calls are TRBV7-2 and TRBJ1-1; TRBD1 aligns across 8 bases. CDR3 length equals 15 residues. V was pared by 4 bases and J by 5 bases, with 9 bases of the junction left unmatched. Per the germline V gene, CDR1 is SGHTA and CDR2 is FQGNSA.

CDR3 loop: CASTIRLAGYTGELFF. CDR3 in DNA: TGTGCCAGCACCATACGACTAGCGGGATACACCGGGGAGCTGTTTTTT. The V gene is TRBV27, the J gene TRBJ2-2, with 11 nucleotides matching TRBD2. Looked up from germline, CDR1 is MNHEY and CDR2 is SMNVEV (reference sequence). V lost 7 bases and J lost 3; bases outside the gene matches: 7. The length of the CDR3 is 16 residues.

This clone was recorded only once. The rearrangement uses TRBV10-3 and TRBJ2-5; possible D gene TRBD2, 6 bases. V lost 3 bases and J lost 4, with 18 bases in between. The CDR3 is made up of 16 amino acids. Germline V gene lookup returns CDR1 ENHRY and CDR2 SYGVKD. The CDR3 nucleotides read TGTGCCATCAGTGATATCGCGCCAGGGAGGATAGAGACCCAGTACTTC. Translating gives CAISDIAPGRIETQYF.

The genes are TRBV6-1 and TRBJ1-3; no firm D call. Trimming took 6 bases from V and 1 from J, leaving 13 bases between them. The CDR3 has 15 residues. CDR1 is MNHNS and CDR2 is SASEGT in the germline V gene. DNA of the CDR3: TGTGCCAGCAGCACAAACCCTGTTTCTGGAAACACCATATATTTT. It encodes CASSTNPVSGNTIYF.